The rows below give T cell receptor beta chains drawn from one sample of a study of blood T cell repertoires in COVID-19. Method: immunoSEQ multiplex PCR; TCRdb's copy keeps in-frame clones and lacks some. The sample shows fewer than 200,000 clones, under 85% of them seen only once. The material sequenced was peripheral blood. These receptors were collected from a man in his sixties who had recovered from COVID-19. The CDR3 runs from the conserved cysteine through the conserved F or W. D genes are given only for firm matches. Clone size is given for some rows only: seen once, a few or many times, or a class if the clone is expanded.

>-|TRBV5-1|TRBD2|TRBJ2-7
TGCGCCAGCAGCTTGGGATTAATAGCGGGGGGGCCGGACGAGCAGTACTTC
CASSLGLIAGGPDEQYF
>-|TRBV7-3|-|TRBJ2-1
TGTGCCAGCAGCTCCGGACTCAGCTCCTACAATGAGCAGTTCTTC
CASSSGLSSYNEQFF
>-|TRBV11-2|-|TRBJ2-1
TGTGCCAGCAGCTTAGAACCCCCACCAGGGGATGAGCAGTTCTTC
CASSLEPPPGDEQFF
>-|TRBV18|-|TRBJ1-4
TGTGCCAGCTCGCAGAGGACTGCAACTAATGAAAAACTGTTTTTT
CASSQRTATNEKLFF
>-|TRBV27|-|TRBJ1-1
TGTGCCAGCAGTCCACAGGGAGGGGCTGAAGCTTTCTTT
CASSPQGGAEAFF
>-|TRBV30|-|TRBJ2-7
TGTGCCTGGAGTATTTCGGGGGACGAGCAGTACTTC
CAWSISGDEQYF
>-|TRBV29-1|-|TRBJ2-7
TGCAGCGTGGGGCAGGGGCGGGAGCTCGAGCAGTACTTC
CSVGQGRELEQYF
>few|TRBV7-3|-|TRBJ1-1
TGTGCCAGCAGCACCCGACAGACCGGTAGGGTGAACACTGAAGCTTTCTTT
CASSTRQTGRVNTEAFF
>-|TRBV7-2|TRBD1|TRBJ1-5
TGTGCCAGCAGCTTAATAGTAACAGGGGCTCAGCCCCAGCATTTT
CASSLIVTGAQPQHF
>-|TRBV10-3|-|TRBJ1-1
TGTGCCATCAGTGGACAAAATCTTCACACTGAAGCTTTCTTT
CAISGQNLHTEAFF
>once|TRBV19|-|TRBJ1-5
TGTGCCAGTAGTAACCAGTTACCAAACGAACCCAATCAGCCCCAGCATTTT
CASSNQLPNEPNQPQHF
>-|TRBV19|-|TRBJ1-6
TGTGCCAGTAGGACAGGACGGGGTGGTTCACCCCTCCACTTT
CASRTGRGGSPLHF
>-|TRBV2|TRBD2|TRBJ2-1
TGTGCCAGCAGTGAAGTCCGCCTAGCGGTTTACAATGAGCAGTTCTTC
CASSEVRLAVYNEQFF
>-|TRBV7-2|-|TRBJ1-1
TGTGCCAGCAGCTTAGCTTTCATGAACACTGAAGCTTTCTTT
CASSLAFMNTEAFF
>-|TRBV30|TRBD1|TRBJ2-7
TGTGCCTGGAGTGTCGACAGGGACCCCTACGAGCAGTACTTC
CAWSVDRDPYEQYF
>-|TRBV12-3/TRBV12-4|-|TRBJ2-3
TGTGCCACCCACGGGGGCACAGATACGCAGTATTTT
CATHGGTDTQYF
>-|TRBV5-4|-|TRBJ1-2
TGTGCCAGCAGCTTGCCGCTAGGTGGCTACACCTTC
CASSLPLGGYTF
>-|TRBV5-8|TRBD1|TRBJ1-5
TGTGCCAGCAGCTCGAGGACAGGAGTTAGCAATCAGCCCCAGCATTTT
CASSSRTGVSNQPQHF
>-|TRBV29-1|TRBD1|TRBJ2-7
TGCAGCGCCGGGACAGGGGTGGGTGAGCAGTACTTC
CSAGTGVGEQYF
>-|TRBV3-1/TRBV3-2|-|TRBJ2-2
TGTGCCAGCAGCCAAGTGGGCGGGGGCGGCGGGGAGCTGTTTTTT
CASSQVGGGGGELFF
>-|TRBV12-3/TRBV12-4|-|TRBJ1-1
TGTGCCAGCAGTTTAGTACAGGGTGAAGCTTTCTTT
CASSLVQGEAFF
>-|TRBV6-2/TRBV6-3|TRBD2|TRBJ2-1
TGTGCCAGCAGTTACCCTCAAGGACTAGCGGGGTCCGAGCAGTTCTTC
CASSYPQGLAGSEQFF
>-|TRBV5-1|TRBD1|TRBJ1-5
TGCGCCAGCAGCGCGGGACAGGGGCCTAATCAGCCCCAGCATTTT
CASSAGQGPNQPQHF
>many|TRBV6-4|-|TRBJ1-5
TGTGCCAGCAACCCAGACCCAGCGGCGAGCAATCAGCCCCAGCATTTT
CASNPDPAASNQPQHF
>-|TRBV27|TRBD1|TRBJ2-1
TGTGCCAGCAGGTCGGGACAGAACCACAATGAGCAGTTCTTC
CASRSGQNHNEQFF
>-|TRBV6-5|TRBD1|TRBJ1-1
TGTGCCAGCAGTAATCCACAGGGGACTGAAGCTTTCTTT
CASSNPQGTEAFF
>-|TRBV14|-|TRBJ1-1
TGTGCCAGCAGCCAAGGGAGACGGAACACTGAAGCTTTCTTT
CASSQGRRNTEAFF
>-|TRBV5-1|TRBD1|TRBJ1-2
TGCGCCAGCAGCTACAACACGGACAGGAACTATGGCTACACCTTC
CASSYNTDRNYGYTF
>many|TRBV7-9|-|TRBJ2-7
TGTGCCAGCAGCCCAGTCTTAGGGGGATTGTACGAGCAGTACTTC
CASSPVLGGLYEQYF
>-|TRBV4-3|TRBD1|TRBJ2-3
TGCGCCAGCAGCCAGGGGACGGGACAGACTGCAGATACGCAGTATTTT
CASSQGTGQTADTQYF
>-|TRBV7-6|-|TRBJ1-3
TGTGCCAGCAGCTTAGGCGTAAGCTCTGGAAACACCATATATTTT
CASSLGVSSGNTIYF